The clone carrying this TCR beta chain was seen more than once but under ten times. What it recognizes is unknown. The data originate from a study of blood T cells in healthy people across ages. The second PCR ran about 6 to 11 cycles with a sample-barcoded 5' primer and J-beta primers. TCRdb used MiXCR to reprocess the 5' RACE reads, holding one entry per CDR3 protein. In the table there are 800,000 to 950,000 distinct CDR3 sequences, just under 30% of which are singletons. General observations from the study: Fewer expanded clones and more diversity marked long-lived versus aged donors. Roughly linear declines in TCR beta diversity per million T cells occurred with age.

CDR1 is SGHTA and CDR2 is FQGNSA in the germline V gene. The length of the CDR3 is 14 residues. Trimming shortened V by 5 bases and J by 2 bases, and 13 bases separated the two germline ends. Another study also made use of these data, one on T cells of mothers and their children.

This receptor was identified in a middle-aged woman in good health. The sample comprised blood. V is TRBV7-2 and J is TRBJ2-7; the D gene could be TRBD1 or TRBD2 (5 bases each). CDR3 region: CASSTGTHTYEQYF. The DNA for the CDR3 is TGTGCCAGCAGCACCGGGACGCATACCTACGAGCAGTACTTC.